This is a list of T cell receptor beta chains from one sample in a study of T-cell reconstitution after alpha-beta-depleted transplantation in children. TCRdb reprocessed the PCR reads with MiXCR, giving one entry per CDR3 protein. This table holds about half a million distinct CDR3 sequences, 9.5% to 15% found once. The sequenced sample was PBMCs from the stem cell graft donor, obtained from the stem cell graft. These receptors came from a human donor who donated a stem cell graft to a child with combined immunodeficiency. Each CDR3 is given with its conserved first and last residue. A D gene is named only where the DNA matches it firmly. The size field is filled for only some rows; it gives once, few, many or a size class.

clone size | J gene | V gene | D gene | CDR3 DNA | CDR3 protein
few | TRBJ2-3 | TRBV12-3/TRBV12-4 | NA | TGTGCCAGCAGCCCCGAACAGGGTTCGAGGATGGCAGATACGCAGTATTTT | CASSPEQGSRMADTQYF
many | TRBJ2-1 | TRBV4-3 | NA | TGCGCCAGCAGCCAGGATAGGACCGGCTACAATGAGCAGTTCTTC | CASSQDRTGYNEQFF
few | TRBJ1-3 | TRBV5-1 | NA | TGCGCCAGCAGCGCATTGTCAGGGGACGGAAACACCATATATTTT | CASSALSGDGNTIYF
NA | TRBJ2-1 | TRBV29-1 | NA | TGCAGCGTTGTCTACCCCGGGAGCTCCTACAATGAGCAGTTCTTC | CSVVYPGSSYNEQFF
few | TRBJ2-7 | TRBV24-1 | NA | TGTGCCACCAGTGATTTGCGGGGACGGGGCGAGCAGTACTTC | CATSDLRGRGEQYF
NA | TRBJ2-1 | TRBV4-2 | TRBD2 | TGTGCCAGCAGCCAAGAATCTAGCGGCCTGAATGAGCAGTTCTTC | CASSQESSGLNEQFF
few | TRBJ2-3 | TRBV6-6 | NA | TGTGCCAGCAGTTACTCATGGGATACGCAGTATTTT | CASSYSWDTQYF
NA | TRBJ2-3 | TRBV12-3/TRBV12-4 | TRBD2 | TGTGCCAGCACCCTTGTGCGGGGGGGGCCCACAGATACGCAGTATTTT | CASTLVRGGPTDTQYF
NA | TRBJ2-4 | TRBV5-6 | NA | TGTGCCAGCAGCTCACTCCAAAACATTCAGTACTTC | CASSSLQNIQYF
many | TRBJ2-3 | TRBV6-2/TRBV6-3 | TRBD2 | TGTGCCAGCAGCACAACGGGGGGGCTTGCAGATACGCAGTATTTT | CASSTTGGLADTQYF
few | TRBJ2-2 | TRBV4-3 | NA | TGCGCCAGCAGCCAAGTGCAGGGGTACACCGGGGAGCTGTTTTTT | CASSQVQGYTGELFF
NA | TRBJ2-1 | TRBV4-1 | NA | TGCGCCAGCAGCCAAGAGAGCGGAGATTACAATGAGCAGTTCTTC | CASSQESGDYNEQFF
NA | TRBJ2-1 | TRBV12-3/TRBV12-4 | NA | TGTGCCAGCAGTTTACTGGGGCAAAACGAGCAGTTCTTC | CASSLLGQNEQFF
many | TRBJ2-2 | TRBV5-6 | NA | TGTGCCAGCAGCCCCGGAACCGGGGAGCTGTTTTTT | CASSPGTGELFF
NA | TRBJ2-1 | TRBV4-3 | NA | TGCGCCAGCAGCCAAGTTTGGCGGGGAAGGTACCATGAGCAGTTCTTC | CASSQVWRGRYHEQFF
NA | TRBJ2-2 | TRBV12-3/TRBV12-4 | NA | TGTGCCAGCAGTGGACCCGGAACCGGGGAGCTGTTTTTT | CASSGPGTGELFF